This TCR beta chain was sequenced in a study of T cell responses to AZD1222 COVID-19 vaccine. Study-wide findings and caveats: Variant regions that are unmutated are reportedly the target of nearly half of spike-specific TCRs. Increased Spike-specific TCR breadth and depth were observed after two AZD1222 doses. Distributed over spike, vaccine-associated CD4 TCRs predominated at 160-218 and 743-854. Mostly white British, mostly female donors; authors suggested clonal diversity may be underestimated.

Note on this clone: The antigen is not known.

Germline V gene sequence: CDR1 SNHLY, CDR2 FYNNEI. V trimming: 4 bases; J trimming: 2 bases; junction bases outside the gene matches: 2. The CDR3 is made up of 13 amino acids. The protocol was immunoSEQ multiplex PCR, while the TCRdb copy is restricted to in-frame clones and leaves out a portion. The sample consists of some 170,000 clones, about nine tenths of them appearing once. Specimen: peripheral blood, collected 28 days after the second dose of the MenACWY control vaccine. The sequence was obtained from an adult who received the MenACWY meningococcal vaccine as a control. The chain uses TRBV2 and TRBJ2-7, with 7 bases identical to TRBD1. The CDR3 loop is CASSGQGPYEQYF. As DNA, the CDR3 is TGTGCCAGCAGTGGACAGGGTCCCTACGAGCAGTACTTC. Using reference TRBV2 and TRBJ2-7 for the parts outside the CDR3, the full variable domain is EPEVTQTPSHQVTQMGQEVILRCVPISNHLYFYWYRQILGQKVEFLVSFYNNEISEKSEIFDDQFSVERPDGSNFTLKIRSTKLEDSAMYFCASSGQGPYEQYFGPGTRLTVT.